The 11 T cell receptor beta chains in this list originate from one sample, sequenced in a study of identical twins. TCRdb redid the calling of the 5' RACE reads with MiXCR, one entry per CDR3 protein. The sample comprises 1.5 million to 2 million distinct CDR3 sequences, 32% of which are singletons, and around 0.3% rests with the top ten. Sequenced: cord blood. The receptors shown here come from a newborn girl in good health.

The CDR3 DNA reads as TGTGCCAGCAGTTACTCCCCTAGCGGGGGCCCCTACGAGCAGTACTTC. Amino acids: CASSYSPSGGPYEQYF. The V and J genes are TRBV6-5 and TRBJ2-7, with 10 bases fitting TRBD2. The CDR3 totals 16 residues. V shed 0 bases and J 2 bases; nucleotides not matched to a gene: 4. The V gene's germline CDR1 is MNHEY and CDR2 SVGAGI.

This chain connects TRBV7-6 to TRBJ2-2; 9 bases fit TRBD2. Germline V CDR1 and CDR2: SGHVS, FNYEAQ. The V segment lost 4 bases and the J segment 3 bases; nucleotides outside the gene matches: 9. CDR3 size: 17 residues. The CDR3: CASSSLITSGYTGELFF. The CDR3 region has the DNA TGTGCCAGCAGCTCCCTGATTACTAGCGGGTACACCGGGGAGCTGTTTTTT.

As to this clonotype: It may be a read error: a sequence one base away is much more abundant. This chain uses TRBV6-5 with TRBJ2-4; D possibly corresponds to TRBD2 (5 bases). The J call may be mistaken, given a closer DNA end match to TRBJ2-5. In germline, CDR1 is MNHEY, CDR2 SVGAGI. The CDR3 is made up of 14 amino acids. The CDR3 coding sequence is TGTGCCACCGTTCCTCTAGTGGGAGCCGAGACCCAGTACTTC. It encodes CATVPLVGAETQYF.

The V call is TRBV9, the J call TRBJ2-1; the match to TRBD2 covers 8 bases. V trimming: 0 bases; J trimming: 2 bases; junction bases outside the gene matches: 4. The CDR3 runs to 16 residues. Germline V CDR1 and CDR2: SGDLS, YYNGEE. The DNA for the CDR3 is TGTGCCAGCAGCGTAGGCAAGCGGGGGCCCTACAATGAGCAGTTCTTC. It translates to CASSVGKRGPYNEQFF.

This clonotype was seen a single time. This rearrangement joins TRBV19 to TRBJ1-1; 8 bases are a match to TRBD1. The J segment lost 11 bases and the V segment lost 3 bases, leaving 5 bases of the junction unmatched. CDR3 length equals 12 residues. Germline-derived CDR1 and CDR2 are LNHDA and SQIVND (reference sequence). CDR3 DNA sequence: TGTGCCAGTAGTATGGGCAGGGGGCACGCTTTCTTT. Amino acids: CASSMGRGHAFF.

This clonotype occurred a few times. V gene TRBV20-1 combines with J gene TRBJ1-6; D ambiguous. The CDR3 sequence is 13 residues long. The V end was cut by 3 bases, the J end by 8 bases, with 11 bases between. From germline, CDR1 is DFQATT and CDR2 SNEGSKA (reference sequence). CDR3 residues: CSASNRLDSPLHF. The CDR3 coding sequence is TGCAGTGCTAGTAATAGGTTGGATTCACCCCTCCACTTT.

This clonotype has only a few counts. V usage is TRBV6-5 and J usage is TRBJ1-5; D is unresolved. CDR3 length: 14 amino acids. The ends were cut back, 6 bases at V and 3 bases at J, with 12 bases in the middle. Germline values: CDR1 MNHEY, CDR2 SVGAGI. CDR3 region: CASSQTGYNQPQHF. CDR3 coding DNA: TGTGCCAGCAGCCAGACGGGCTACAATCAGCCCCAGCATTTT.

V usage is TRBV20-1 and J usage is TRBJ2-3; 9 positions agree with TRBD2. V gave up 3 bases and J gave up 6 bases; unmatched junction bases: 7. This CDR3 is 14 amino acids long. Germline V gene data show CDR1 as DFQATT and CDR2 as SNEGSKA (reference sequence). CDR3 nucleotides: TGCAGTGCTAGCAGGCGGGGGGGACCCGATACGCAGTATTTT. The encoded protein is CSASRRGGPDTQYF.

Of note for this clonotype: One end of the junction fails to match germline, which may point to a read error. DNA for the CDR3: TGTGCCAGCAGCACGACTGACTATACAGATACGCAGTATTTT. Translated: CASSTTDYTDTQYF. The rearrangement links TRBV5-1 to TRBJ2-3; D possibly corresponds to TRBD2 (5 bases). The CDR3 consists of 14 residues. Germline V CDR1 and CDR2: SGHRS, YFSETQ.

This clonotype was found a few times. The chain joins TRBV12-3 or TRBV12-4 to TRBJ2-5, with 13 bases aligning to TRBD2. This CDR3 has 15 amino acids. V lost 5 bases and J lost 2; bases outside the gene matches: 2. The CDR3 DNA reads TGTGCCAGCAGTGGGACTAGCGGGAAACAAGAGACCCAGTACTTC. Translated: CASSGTSGKQETQYF.

The CDR3 sequence: CATSRDSGGGGRVWSYNEQFF. The CDR3 DNA follows: TGTGCCACCAGCAGAGATTCTGGCGGGGGGGGAAGGGTTTGGTCCTACAATGAGCAGTTCTTC. This chain connects TRBV15 to TRBJ2-1; TRBD2 matches 9 bases. Germline V gene lookup returns CDR1 LNHNV and CDR2 YYDKDF (reference sequence). V lost 0 bases to trimming and J lost 1 base; unmatched junction nucleotides: 16. The CDR3 covers 21 residues. Combining the CDR3 with reference TRBV15 and TRBJ2-1 gives the whole variable domain DAMVIQNPRYQVTQFGKPVTLSCSQTLNHNVMYWYQQKSSQAPKLLFHYYDKDFNNEADTPDNFQSRRPNTSFCFLDIRSPGLGDTAMYLCATSRDSGGGGRVWSYNEQFFGPGTRLTVL.